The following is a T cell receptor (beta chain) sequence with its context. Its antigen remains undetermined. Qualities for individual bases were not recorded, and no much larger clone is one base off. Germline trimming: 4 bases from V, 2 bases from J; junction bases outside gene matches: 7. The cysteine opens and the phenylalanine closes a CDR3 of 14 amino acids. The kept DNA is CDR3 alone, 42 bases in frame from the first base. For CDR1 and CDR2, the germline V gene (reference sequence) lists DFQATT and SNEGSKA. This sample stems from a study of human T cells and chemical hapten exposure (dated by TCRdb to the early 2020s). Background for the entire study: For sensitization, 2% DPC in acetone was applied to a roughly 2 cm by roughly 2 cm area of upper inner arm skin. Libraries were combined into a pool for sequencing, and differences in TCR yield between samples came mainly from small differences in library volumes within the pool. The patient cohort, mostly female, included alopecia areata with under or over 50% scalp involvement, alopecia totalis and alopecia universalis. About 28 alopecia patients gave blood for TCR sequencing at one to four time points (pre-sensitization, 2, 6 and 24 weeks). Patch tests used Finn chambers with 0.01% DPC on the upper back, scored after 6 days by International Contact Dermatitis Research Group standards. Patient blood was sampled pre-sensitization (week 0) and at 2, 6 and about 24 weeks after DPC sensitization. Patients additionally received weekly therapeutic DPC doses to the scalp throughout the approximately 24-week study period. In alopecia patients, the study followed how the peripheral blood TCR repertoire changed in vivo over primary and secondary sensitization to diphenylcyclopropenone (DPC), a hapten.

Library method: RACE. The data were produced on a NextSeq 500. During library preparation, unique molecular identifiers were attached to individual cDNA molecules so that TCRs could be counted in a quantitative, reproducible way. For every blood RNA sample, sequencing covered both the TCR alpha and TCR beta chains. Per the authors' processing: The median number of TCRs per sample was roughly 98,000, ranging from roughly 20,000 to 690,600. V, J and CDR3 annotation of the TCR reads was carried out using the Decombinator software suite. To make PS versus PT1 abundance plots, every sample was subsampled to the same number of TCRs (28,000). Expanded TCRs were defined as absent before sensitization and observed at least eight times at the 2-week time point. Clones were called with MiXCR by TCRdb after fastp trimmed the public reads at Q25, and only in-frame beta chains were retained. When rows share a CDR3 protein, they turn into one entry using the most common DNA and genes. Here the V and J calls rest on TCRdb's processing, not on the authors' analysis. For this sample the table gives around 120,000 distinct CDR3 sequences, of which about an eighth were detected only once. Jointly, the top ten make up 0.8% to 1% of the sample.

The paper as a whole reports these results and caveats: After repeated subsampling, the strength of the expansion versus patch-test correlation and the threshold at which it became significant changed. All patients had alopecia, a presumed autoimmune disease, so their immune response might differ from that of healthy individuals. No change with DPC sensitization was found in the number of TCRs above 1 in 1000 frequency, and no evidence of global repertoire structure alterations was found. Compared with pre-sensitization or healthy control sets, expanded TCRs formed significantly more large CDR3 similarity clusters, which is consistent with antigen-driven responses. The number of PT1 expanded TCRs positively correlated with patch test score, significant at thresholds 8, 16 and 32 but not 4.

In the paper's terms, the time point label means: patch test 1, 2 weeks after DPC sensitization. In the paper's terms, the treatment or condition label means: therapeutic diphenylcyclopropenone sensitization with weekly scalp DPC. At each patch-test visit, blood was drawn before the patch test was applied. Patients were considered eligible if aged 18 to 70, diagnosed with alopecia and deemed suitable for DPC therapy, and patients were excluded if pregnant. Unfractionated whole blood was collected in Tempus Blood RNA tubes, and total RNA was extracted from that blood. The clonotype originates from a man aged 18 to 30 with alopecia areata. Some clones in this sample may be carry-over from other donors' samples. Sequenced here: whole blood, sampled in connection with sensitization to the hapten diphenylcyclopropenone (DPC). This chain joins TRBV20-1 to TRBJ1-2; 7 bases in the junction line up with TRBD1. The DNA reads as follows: TGCAGTGCTATATCCGACAGGGCCAACTATGGCTACACCTTC. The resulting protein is CSAISDRANYGYTF.